This T cell receptor (beta chain) comes out of a study of CD8 T cells in ankylosing spondylitis (dated 2017 in TCRdb). With respect to the entire study: The study profiled T cell receptor beta repertoires in healthy donors and ankylosing spondylitis patients to find disease-linked TCR variants. The full study cohort was made up of about 24 ankylosing spondylitis patients and fewer than 120 healthy donors. Peripheral blood was sampled, and synovial fluid was also collected from ankylosing spondylitis patients. Overall results and qualifications from the work: According to the report, matched synovial fluid samples from ankylosing spondylitis patients were significantly enriched for the disease-linked clones. Blood from ankylosing spondylitis patients appeared to be characterized by a TCR beta motif made up of under ten highly homologous amino acid variants. Some motif variants had previously been reported in the synovial fluid and blood of reactive arthritis patients, which suggests shared mechanisms of disease initiation. The disease-linked clones had a CD8+ phenotype and were found at relatively low frequencies in peripheral blood.

This clonotype came up a few times. Its specific antigen is unknown. No base quality information exists; no much larger clone differs at one position. The CDR3 spans 16 residues, from the cysteine through the phenylalanine. The only DNA kept is the CDR3, 48 bases in frame from the first base. Instrument on record: Illumina HiSeq 2500. TCR beta libraries were prepared by quantitative 5'-RACE with molecular barcodes. Under the source paper's analysis protocol: A new computational method based on a probabilistic model of VDJ rearrangement was used to identify disease-linked TCR variants. TCRdb redid the processing of the public reads, applying fastp at Q25 and MiXCR, and retained in-frame beta chains. Each record represents a unique CDR3 protein, reported with the most common genes and DNA among its rows. The authors' filters were not applied to this entry. The sample has about 800,000 distinct CDR3 sequences on record, approximately 10% of them singletons. Approximately 0.46% of the sample rests with the top ten.

The rearranged segments are TRBV12-2 and TRBJ2-1. TRBV12-2 is a pseudogene segment. The specimen was blood, either unsorted or a sorted T cell fraction (not recorded which). This TCR came from a male donor with ankylosing spondylitis. The nucleotide sequence is TGTGCAAGTCGCTTAGCGACGGTGAATTTTTACAATGAGCAGTTCTTC. The translation is CASRLATVNFYNEQFF.